This T cell receptor (beta chain) emerged from a study of long-term antiretroviral therapy in people with HIV (dated by TCRdb to between 2021 and 2023). Concerning the study at large: Collection of the earliest samples took place about a decade ahead of the 2015 WHO recommendation for immediate ART, at a time when ART was typically delayed until CD4 counts fell. A retrospective serial study tested whether ART initiation and durable HIV suppression were associated with changes in peripheral blood TRB repertoire composition and diversity. A total of approximately 200 cryopreserved PBMC samples came from roughly 30 adults with confirmed HIV infection and were collected serially over a mean of roughly six years (range 1-12). About 35% of the 30 participants with HIV were female. No cross-contamination during QIAcube processing was seen in test extractions of a monoclonal T-cell line run alongside around 30 polyclonal samples. Summary of the overall study and its limitations: Compared with controls, HIV repertoires had narrower CDR3 length ranges, and the network structure pointed to an antigen-experienced repertoire that shifted only slightly toward naive after ART. The samples span the years 2004 to 2017, and the ART regimens used may be less effective than current regimens. ART initiation was associated with a significant increase in TRB diversity, but diversity stayed significantly below transplant donor controls even after long-term ART. Because cell numbers in pre-ART samples were limited, unsorted PBMC were profiled instead of sorted CD4+ and CD8+ T cells. At every time point, the repertoire was dominated by expanded TRB clones first identified before ART initiation, although this dominance fluctuated and, in many PLHIV, declined after ART. Inferences about post-ART repertoire changes were limited because no data were available on ART adherence, viral resistance or therapy changes. Since PBMC availability was limited, sequencing covered only the TCR beta chain, with no alpha chain pairing.

To be included, a participant needed at least one PBMC sample from before ART initiation plus at least two post-ART samples. All participants with HIV were treated in the United States of America. Before DNA extraction, cryopreserved samples of about 0.9-11 million PBMC were thawed and washed. At the time of the earliest PBMC sample, participants with HIV were aged between about 20 and 54 years. Per participant, PBMC samples came from 1-4 timepoints prior to ART initiation and 2-8 timepoints following ART initiation, for a median of 7 samples. For every participant, serial HIV viral load, CD4+ T-cell count, ART history and demographic data were obtained. Using a Qiagen kit on a QIAcube, genomic DNA was extracted from unsorted PBMC, with samples processed in batches of 12. As for this clone: The target of this receptor is not known. Base qualities are not recorded, but no much larger clone differs from it by a single base.

The immunoSEQ hsTCRB v3.0 assay was used at survey level resolution for TRB variable region sequencing. TRB sequencing targeted a depth of roughly 40,000-55,000 T-cell genomes per sample. Pooled TRB libraries were sequenced on an Illumina MiSeq with a v3 150-cycle kit. As for the original processing: Repertoire analysis was performed in R inside a reproducible Nextflow workflow that covered QC, data transformation and analysis. LymphoSeq2, an R package for exploring AIRR-Seq data, was used to implement the custom analyses. A few samples that produced fewer than 5000 total TRB sequences were removed, so 190 or so HIV repertoires were analyzed. Among the roughly 190 retained HIV repertoires, some 60 were collected before ART initiation and 120 to 130 were collected after ART initiation. Repertoires were downsampled to 5000 TRB nucleotide sequences, with summary statistics averaged over 100 downsampling iterations. The analysis kept only TRB sequences whose CDR3 regions were at least seven amino acids long. A Shannon entropy-derived clonality score and the Gini coefficient were used to measure diversity. In repertoire networks, the top 5000 CDR3 amino acid sequences were linked whenever an edit distance of one separated two sequences. For TRB CDR3 amino acid sequences, GLIPH2 was used to predict antigen specificity groups and MHC restriction. CDR3 amino acid sequences were matched against VDJdb and McPAS-TCR to flag known CMV, EBV, HIV or tissue antigen associations. Pre-ART, post-ART and control groups were compared with Wilcoxon signed-rank tests and Holm-Bonferroni correction. TCRdb stores this immuneACCESS table with in-frame sequences only. Part of the clones is absent; in the studies checked, under half of the shortfall reflects unresolved V genes, and no reason is known for the rest. V and J calls and clone size come straight from that table; D and trimming were deduced from the DNA. The sample table lists 20,000 to 30,000 clones, around 90% of them with a count of one. Roughly 8.9% of the sample is in the top ten clones.

The sequence was collected from a man aged 45-65 years with HIV. The sequences come from unsorted PBMCs, collected 1.8 years before starting antiretroviral therapy.

This receptor has the CDR3 CASTVSFSYEQYF. Read as DNA, the sequence is TGTGCCAGCACGGTTTCCTTTAGTTACGAGCAGTACTTC. Here the chain combines TRBV2 and TRBJ2-7; no D segment can be confidently identified. The germline V gene gives CDR1 as SNHLY and CDR2 as FYNNEI. V is reduced by 7 bases and J by 4 bases, leaving a spacing of 14 bases between them. Reading from cysteine to phenylalanine, the CDR3 counts 13 amino acids. Only CDR3 DNA remains: 39 bases, in frame from the first base.